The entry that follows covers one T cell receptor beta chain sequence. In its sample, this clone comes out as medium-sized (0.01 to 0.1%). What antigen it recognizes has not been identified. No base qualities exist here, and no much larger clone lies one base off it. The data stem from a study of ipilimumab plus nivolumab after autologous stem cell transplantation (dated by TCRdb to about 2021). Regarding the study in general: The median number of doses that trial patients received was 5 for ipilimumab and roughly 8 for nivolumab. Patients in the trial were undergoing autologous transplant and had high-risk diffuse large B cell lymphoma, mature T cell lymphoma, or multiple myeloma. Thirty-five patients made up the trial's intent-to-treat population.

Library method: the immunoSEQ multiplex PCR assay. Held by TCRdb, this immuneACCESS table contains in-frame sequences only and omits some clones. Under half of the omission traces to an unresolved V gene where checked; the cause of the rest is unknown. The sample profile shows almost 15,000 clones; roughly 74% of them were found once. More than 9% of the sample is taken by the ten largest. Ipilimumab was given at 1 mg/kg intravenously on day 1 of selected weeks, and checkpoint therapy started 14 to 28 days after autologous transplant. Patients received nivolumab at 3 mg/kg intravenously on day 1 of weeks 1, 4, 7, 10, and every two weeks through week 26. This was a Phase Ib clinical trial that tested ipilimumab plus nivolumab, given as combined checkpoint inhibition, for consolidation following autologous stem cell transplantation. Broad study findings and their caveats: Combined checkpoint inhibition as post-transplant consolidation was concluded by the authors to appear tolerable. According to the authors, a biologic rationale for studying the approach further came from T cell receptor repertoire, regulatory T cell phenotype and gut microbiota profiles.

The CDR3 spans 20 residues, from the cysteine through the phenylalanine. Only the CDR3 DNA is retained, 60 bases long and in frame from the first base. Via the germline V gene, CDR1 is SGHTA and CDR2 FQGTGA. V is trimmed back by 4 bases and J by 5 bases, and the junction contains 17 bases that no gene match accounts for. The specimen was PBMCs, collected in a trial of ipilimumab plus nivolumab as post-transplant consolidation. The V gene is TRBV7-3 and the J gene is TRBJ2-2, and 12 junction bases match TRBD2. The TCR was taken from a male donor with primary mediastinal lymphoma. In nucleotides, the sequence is TGTGCCAGCAGCTCCCGGGGGTCTAGCGGGAGGGCCCTTGTTACCGGGGAGCTGTTTTTT. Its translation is CASSSRGSSGRALVTGELFF.